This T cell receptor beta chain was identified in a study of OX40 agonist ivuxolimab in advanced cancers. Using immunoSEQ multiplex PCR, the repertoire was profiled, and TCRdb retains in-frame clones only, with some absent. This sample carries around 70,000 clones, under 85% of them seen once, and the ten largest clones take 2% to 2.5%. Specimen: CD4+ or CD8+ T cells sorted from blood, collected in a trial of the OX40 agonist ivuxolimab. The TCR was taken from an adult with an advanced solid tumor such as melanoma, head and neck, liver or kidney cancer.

CDR3 bases: TGTGCCAGCAGAGGTTTGCTCATGGATGAAGCTTTCTTT. It specifies CASRGLLMDEAFF. The chain couples TRBV6-5 to TRBJ1-1; D remains ambiguous. The germline gives CDR1 MNHEY, CDR2 SVGAGI. Trimming took 6 bases from V and 7 from J, leaving 15 bases between them. There are 13 residues in the CDR3.